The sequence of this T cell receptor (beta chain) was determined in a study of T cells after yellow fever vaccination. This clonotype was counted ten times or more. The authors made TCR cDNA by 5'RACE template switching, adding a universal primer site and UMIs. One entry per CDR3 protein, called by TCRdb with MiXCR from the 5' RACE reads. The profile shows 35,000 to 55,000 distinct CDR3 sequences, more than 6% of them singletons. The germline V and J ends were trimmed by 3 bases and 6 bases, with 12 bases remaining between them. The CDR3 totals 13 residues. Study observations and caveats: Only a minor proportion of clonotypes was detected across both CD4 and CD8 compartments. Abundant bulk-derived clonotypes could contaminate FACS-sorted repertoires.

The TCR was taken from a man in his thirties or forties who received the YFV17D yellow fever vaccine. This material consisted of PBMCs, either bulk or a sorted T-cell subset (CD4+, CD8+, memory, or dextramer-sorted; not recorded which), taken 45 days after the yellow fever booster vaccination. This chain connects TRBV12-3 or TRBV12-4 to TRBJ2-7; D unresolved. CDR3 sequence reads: CASSLAFRSEQYF. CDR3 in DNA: TGTGCCAGCAGTTTGGCCTTCCGATCCGAGCAGTACTTC.